The rows below give T cell receptor beta chains drawn from one sample of a study of control samples from healthy donors and cancer patients. Libraries were prepared by immunoSEQ multiplex PCR; TCRdb keeps only in-frame clonotypes and omits some of them. Seen here are roughly 80,000 clones, about 88% observed once, and the top ten hold approximately 5.1%. The sequenced sample was blood. These receptors originate from a woman in her 50s in good health. CDR3s include the opening cysteine and the closing phenylalanine or tryptophan. The D gene is left open where the match is weak. Clone size is shown for a subset of rows, as once, few, many or a class of expanded clone.

CDR3nt | CDR3aa | abundance | d_gene | j_gene | v_gene
TGTGCCAGCAGCCCCGGGACAGCTAGCACAGATACGCAGTATTTT | CASSPGTASTDTQYF | . | TRBD1 | TRBJ2-3 | TRBV11-3
TGTGCCAGCAGAGAATATAGCAATCAGCCCCAGCATTTT | CASREYSNQPQHF | few | . | TRBJ1-5 | TRBV2
TGTGCCAGCCGGTCCTTCGGGGACACCATATATTTT | CASRSFGDTIYF | . | . | TRBJ1-3 | TRBV19
TGTGCCTGGAGGCGCACTGAAGCTTTCTTT | CAWRRTEAFF | . | . | TRBJ1-1 | TRBV30
TGTGCCAGCCGCCGAGGGTCCTCCGAAGCTTTCTTT | CASRRGSSEAFF | . | . | TRBJ1-1 | TRBV18
TGTGCCAGCAGTGCGGCGGAAACAGCTTCATATGGCTACACCTTC | CASSAAETASYGYTF | . | . | TRBJ1-2 | TRBV2
TGTGCCAGCAGCCCCAGGGGTGTCAATCAGCCCCAGCATTTT | CASSPRGVNQPQHF | few | . | TRBJ1-5 | TRBV9
TGTGCCAGCAGCCAAGCCACAGGGGACACCGGGGAGCTGTTTTTT | CASSQATGDTGELFF | . | TRBD1 | TRBJ2-2 | TRBV3-1/TRBV3-2
TGTGCCAGCAGTTCCCAGCGGGGCCGGTTCTTC | CASSSQRGRFF | . | TRBD2 | TRBJ2-1 | TRBV12-3/TRBV12-4
TGTGCCAGCAGAGTAGGACTAGCGGGGGGGCCTGGCACAGATACGCAGTATTTT | CASRVGLAGGPGTDTQYF | . | TRBD2 | TRBJ2-3 | TRBV2
TGTGCCAGCAGCTTGGGGCCGACCTACAATGAGCAGTTCTTC | CASSLGPTYNEQFF | . | . | TRBJ2-1 | TRBV5-6
TGTGCCAGCAGCTCACTAGCGGTACTGGGGGCCAACGTCCTGACTTTC | CASSSLAVLGANVLTF | . | TRBD2 | TRBJ2-6 | TRBV5-6
TGTGCCAGCAGCCCCCGCGGCGGCTCCTACAATGAGCAGTTCTTC | CASSPRGGSYNEQFF | . | . | TRBJ2-1 | TRBV11-3
TGCGCCAGCAATAGTTTTCAGGGGGGGACTGAAGCTTTCTTT | CASNSFQGGTEAFF | . | TRBD1 | TRBJ1-1 | TRBV5-1
TGTGCCAGCAGTTACGACAGGGGGAAAGAAAAACTGTTTTTT | CASSYDRGKEKLFF | . | TRBD1 | TRBJ1-4 | TRBV6-5
TGTGCCAGCAGTGAGACAGTGTACACCATATATTTT | CASSETVYTIYF | . | . | TRBJ1-3 | TRBV2
TGTGCCAGCAGCGCAACCTCCGAGAGGGCTGGAAACACCATATATTTT | CASSATSERAGNTIYF | few | . | TRBJ1-3 | TRBV21-1
TGCACCAGCAGCCAAGATTGCGGGGCCAATCAGCCCCAGCATTTT | CTSSQDCGANQPQHF | . | . | TRBJ1-5 | TRBV1
TGTGCCAGCAGCCAAGAGGCAGAGGGGGATGGCTACACCTTC | CASSQEAEGDGYTF | . | . | TRBJ1-2 | TRBV3-1/TRBV3-2
TGTGCCAGCAGTGAAAGGAAGAGGGGGTGGAGCACAACTAATGAAAAACTGTTTTTT | CASSERKRGWSTTNEKLFF | . | . | TRBJ1-4 | TRBV2